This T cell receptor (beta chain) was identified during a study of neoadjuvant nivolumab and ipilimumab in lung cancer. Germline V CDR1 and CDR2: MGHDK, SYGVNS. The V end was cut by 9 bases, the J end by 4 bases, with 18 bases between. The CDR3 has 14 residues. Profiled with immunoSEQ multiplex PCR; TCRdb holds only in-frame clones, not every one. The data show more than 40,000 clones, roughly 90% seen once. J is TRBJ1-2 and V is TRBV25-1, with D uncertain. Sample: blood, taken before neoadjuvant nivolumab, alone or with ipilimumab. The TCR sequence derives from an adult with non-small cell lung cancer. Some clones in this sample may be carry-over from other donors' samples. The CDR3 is CASEALPGGYGYTF. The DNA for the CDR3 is TGTGCCAGTGAGGCCCTGCCTGGTGGCTATGGCTACACCTTC.